The 18 T cell receptor beta chains listed next were all sequenced from one sample in a study of blood T cell repertoires in COVID-19. Here immunoSEQ multiplex PCR was the method, and the copy in TCRdb shows in-frame clones only, minus some. The sample has 55,000 to 75,000 clones; 79% are singletons. The specimen sequenced was peripheral blood. The receptors originated from a man aged 60 to 75 with acute or convalescent COVID-19.

The gene calls are TRBV5-1 and TRBJ2-3; D unresolved. V was trimmed by 0 bases and J by 4 bases, leaving 9 bases between them. The germline gives CDR1 SGHRS, CDR2 YFSETQ. The CDR3 loop spans 14 amino acids. For the CDR3, the DNA is TGCGCCAGCAGCTTGGTCGGTGTGTCAGATACGCAGTATTTT. Its translation is CASSLVGVSDTQYF.

This sequence joins TRBV28 and TRBJ1-2; weak D call: TRBD1 (5 bases). The V end was cut by 6 bases, the J end by 2 bases, with 19 bases between. The CDR3 is 16 residues long. Germline V gene lookup returns CDR1 MDHEN and CDR2 SYDVKM. Here the CDR3 reads CASSGTVGGENYGYTF. DNA of the CDR3: TGTGCCAGCAGCGGCACGGTGGGGGGAGAAAACTATGGCTACACCTTC.

This clone was seen just once. V usage is TRBV28 and J usage is TRBJ1-2, with 8 bases aligning to TRBD1. Germline V lookup: CDR1 MDHEN, CDR2 SYDVKM. V dropped 5 bases and J dropped 4; count of bases not matched to a gene: 12. The CDR3 runs 16 residues. CDR3 loop: CASSPLAGGNTYGYTF. CDR3 DNA: TGTGCCAGCAGTCCCCTCGCAGGGGGCAATACCTATGGCTACACCTTC.

This clone was observed a few times. V is TRBV7-9 and J is TRBJ1-2; the D is unclear. Germline V gene sequence: CDR1 SEHNR, CDR2 FQNEAQ (reference sequence). The CDR3 consists of 12 residues. V was clipped by 5 bases and J by 7 bases, with 11 bases between them. This CDR3 is CASSPASGGYTF. In nucleotides, the CDR3 is TGTGCCAGCAGCCCGGCCAGCGGTGGCTACACCTTC.

This clone has only a few counts. The chain employs TRBV7-3 and TRBJ2-2; a possible D gene is TRBD2 (6 bases). The CDR3 is 14 residues long. The V gene lost 3 bases and the J gene lost 6 bases, with 11 bases spanning the gap. In germline, CDR1 is SGHTA, CDR2 FQGTGA. The CDR3 is CASSFATSSGELFF. The DNA for the CDR3 is TGTGCCAGCAGCTTTGCGACTAGTTCCGGGGAGCTGTTTTTT.

The chain links TRBV15 to TRBJ1-4; D uncertain. There are 17 residues in the CDR3. The V end was cut by 1 base, the J end by 10 bases, with 22 bases between. Germline lookup yields CDR1 LNHNV and CDR2 YYDKDF (reference sequence). The CDR3 DNA sequence: TGTGCCACCAGCAGAGTCGGGAAGACCGAATGGCTGGGAAAACTGTTTTTT. It yields the protein CATSRVGKTEWLGKLFF.

As concerns this clone: Other DNA sequences in this sample translate to the same CDR3. This sequence joins TRBV7-2 and TRBJ2-3; 9 nucleotides agree with TRBD2. The ends lost 1 base at V and 4 bases at J; junction bases unmatched: 0. The CDR3 consists of 14 residues. Per germline, CDR1 SGHTA and CDR2 FQGNSA. The CDR3 reads CASSLVAGADTQYF. The CDR3 region has the DNA TGTGCCAGCAGCTTAGTAGCGGGGGCAGATACGCAGTATTTT.

This chain joins TRBV6-5 and TRBJ1-2; the match to TRBD1 covers 7 bases. CDR3 length: 15 residues. With 6 bases clipped from V and 8 bases from J, the junction kept 15 bases outside the gene matches. The germline CDR1 and CDR2 sequences are MNHEY and SVGAGI. Here the CDR3 DNA reads TGTGCCAGCAGAACCGACAGGGTGAAAGCGGGCGGCTACACCTTC. Its translation is CASRTDRVKAGGYTF.

The chain couples TRBV4-2 to TRBJ1-4, with 9 bases lining up with TRBD1. Trimming removed 0 bases from V and 5 bases from J; junction bases left unmatched: 7. The CDR3 extends over 17 amino acids. Germline values: CDR1 LGHNA, CDR2 YNFKEQ. CDR3 DNA: TGTGCCAGCAGCCAAGATTTAGTAGGGACAGGGAATGAAAAACTGTTTTTT. It specifies CASSQDLVGTGNEKLFF.

The CDR3 is CASSSGQLYEQYF. The CDR3 coding sequence is TGTGCCAGCAGCTCGGGACAGCTGTACGAGCAGTACTTC. The chain joins TRBV11-1 to TRBJ2-7, with 7 positions matching TRBD1. The CDR3 consists of 13 residues. Germline-derived CDR1 and CDR2 are SGHAT and FQDESV (reference sequence). The V segment lost 4 bases and the J segment 4 bases; nucleotides outside the gene matches: 4.

This chain joins TRBV7-9 and TRBJ2-6, with 10 positions matching TRBD1. Germline trimming cut 5 bases from V and 0 bases from J; bases unmatched to any gene: 4. This CDR3 is 17 amino acids long. Germline-derived CDR1 and CDR2 are SEHNR and FQNEAQ (reference sequence). CDR3 protein: CASSRGTGVSGANVLTF. The DNA for the CDR3 is TGTGCCAGCAGCCGAGGGACAGGGGTCTCTGGGGCCAACGTCCTGACTTTC.

This rearrangement joins TRBV12-3 or TRBV12-4 to TRBJ2-1; perhaps TRBD2 as D (6 bases). The CDR3 runs to 12 residues. Trimming stripped 7 bases from V and 9 bases from J, with 13 bases between. The CDR3 sequence: CASTNEGGEQFF. The CDR3 DNA follows: TGTGCCAGCACCAATGAGGGAGGTGAGCAGTTCTTC.

In regard to this clone: A junction boundary mismatches the germline segment, possibly from a read error. This chain links TRBV28 with TRBJ1-1; D may be TRBD1 (6 bases). Looked up from germline, CDR1 is MDHEN and CDR2 is SYDVKM. The CDR3 extends over 18 amino acids. Here the CDR3 reads CASSLDRQSGWLKTEAFF. The CDR3 nucleotides read TGTGCCAGCAGTTTGGACAGACAGTCAGGCTGGTTGAAGACTGAAGCTTTCTTT.

The V and J genes are TRBV6-5 and TRBJ1-1, with D tentatively TRBD1 (5 bases). In germline, CDR1 is MNHEY, CDR2 SVGAGI. The CDR3 consists of 15 residues. The V end lost 6 bases, the J end lost 4 bases, and 18 bases lay between the germline ends. As DNA, the CDR3 is TGTGCCAGCAGACCATCAGGGAATGTGGGCACTGAAGCTTTCTTT. Translated: CASRPSGNVGTEAFF.

This clone was counted only a few times. The chain employs TRBV3-1 (or the pseudogene TRBV3-2) and TRBJ1-1; TRBD1 matches 7 bases. Unmatched junction bases numbered 8, after V lost 0 bases and J lost 10 bases. The CDR3 runs 14 residues. Germline CDR1 reads LGHDT; CDR2 reads YNNKEL (reference sequence). CDR3 in amino acids: CASSQDSDRVSAFF. As DNA, the CDR3 is TGTGCCAGCAGCCAAGATTCTGACAGGGTTTCAGCTTTCTTT.

The chain has TRBV28 and TRBJ1-4; D is undetermined. Looked up from germline, CDR1 is MDHEN and CDR2 is SYDVKM. Between the trimmed V and J ends, which lost 6 bases and 7 bases, there was a span of 12 bases. The CDR3 loop spans 13 amino acids. CDR3 region: CASRPPTGEKLFF. In nucleotides, the CDR3 is TGTGCCAGCAGGCCCCCGACGGGTGAAAAACTGTTTTTT.

This chain links TRBV4-1 with TRBJ1-3, with D uncertain. The CDR3 length is 15 residues. V was cut by 1 base and J by 0 bases, with 7 bases left in between. Germline V CDR1 and CDR2: MGHRA, YSYEKL. In DNA, the CDR3 is TGCGCCAGCAGCCAAGGTCCGAGCTCTGGAAACACCATATATTTT. This codes for CASSQGPSSGNTIYF.

A few counts support this clone. The chain links TRBV15 to TRBJ1-3; 8 bases line up with TRBD1. Germline assignment: CDR1 LNHNV and CDR2 YYDKDF (reference sequence). The trim removed 6 bases at V and 2 bases at J, leaving 3 bases unmatched. The CDR3 spans 14 residues. The DNA for the CDR3 is TGTGCCACCAGGGACAGGGTAACTGGAAACACCATATATTTT. Protein sequence: CATRDRVTGNTIYF.